This TCR beta chain was identified during a study of a mutant IDH1 vaccine in newly diagnosed glioma. Across the study: Earlier treatment was radiotherapy, temozolomide, or both, with most getting both. Study-wide points: The occurrence of vaccine-induced immune responses was seen in 80% to 95% of patients. Among top peripheral T cell clonotypes, changes seemed unrelated to pseudoprogression.

Assay: immunoSEQ multiplex PCR; the TCRdb copy retains only in-frame clones and omits some. This table has about 66,000 clones, approximately 80% appearing once. The CDR3 sequence is 16 residues long. Trimming cost V 3 bases and J 6 bases, with 17 bases left between them. The V gene's germline CDR1 is SNHLY and CDR2 FYNNEI. Regarding time point: week 11, during vaccination. What each vaccine dose contained was 300 ug of mutant IDH1 20-mer peptide, accompanied by topical imiquimod. Each of the donors came in with new WHO grade 3 or 4 astrocytomas that were IDH1-mutant and ATRX-lost. As concerns this clone: Its target is unknown.

This specimen was PBMCs, taken from a glioma patient whose treatment included an IDH1 peptide vaccine. The source of this sequence is a man aged 25-45 years with glioma. The rearrangement joins TRBV2 to TRBJ2-2; possibly TRBD1 or TRBD2 for D (5 bases each). The CDR3: CASSEGTNRRAGELFF. CDR3 bases: TGTGCCAGCAGTGAGGGGACCAACAGAAGGGCCGGGGAGCTGTTTTTT.